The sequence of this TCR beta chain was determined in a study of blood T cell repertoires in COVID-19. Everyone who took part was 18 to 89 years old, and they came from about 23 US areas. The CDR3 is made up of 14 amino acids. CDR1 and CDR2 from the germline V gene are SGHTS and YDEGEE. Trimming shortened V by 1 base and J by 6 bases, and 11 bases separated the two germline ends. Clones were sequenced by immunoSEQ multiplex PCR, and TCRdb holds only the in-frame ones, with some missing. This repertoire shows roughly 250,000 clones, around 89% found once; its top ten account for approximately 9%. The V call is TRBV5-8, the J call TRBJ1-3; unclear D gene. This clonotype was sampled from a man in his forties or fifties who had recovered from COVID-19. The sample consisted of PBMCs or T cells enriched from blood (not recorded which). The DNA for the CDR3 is TGTGCCAGCAGCTTGTGGGGAGACGAAAACACCATATATTTT. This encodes CASSLWGDENTIYF.